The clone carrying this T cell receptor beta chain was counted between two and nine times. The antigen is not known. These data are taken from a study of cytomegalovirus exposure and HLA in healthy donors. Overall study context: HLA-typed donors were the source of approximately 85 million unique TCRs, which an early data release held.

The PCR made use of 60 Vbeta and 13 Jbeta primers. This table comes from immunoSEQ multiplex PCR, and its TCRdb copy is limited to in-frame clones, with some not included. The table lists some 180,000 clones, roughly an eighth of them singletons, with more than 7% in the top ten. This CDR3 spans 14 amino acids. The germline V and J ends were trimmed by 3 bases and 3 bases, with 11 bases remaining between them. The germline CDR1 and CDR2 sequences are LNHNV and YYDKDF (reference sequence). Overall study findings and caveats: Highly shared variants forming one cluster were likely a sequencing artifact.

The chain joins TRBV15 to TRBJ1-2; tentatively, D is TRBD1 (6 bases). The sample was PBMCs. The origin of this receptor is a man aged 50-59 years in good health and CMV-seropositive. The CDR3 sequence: CATSSGQRYYGYTF. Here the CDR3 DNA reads TGTGCCACCAGCAGCGGACAGAGATACTATGGCTACACCTTC. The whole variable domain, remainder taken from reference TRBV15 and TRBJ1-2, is DAMVIQNPRYQVTQFGKPVTLSCSQTLNHNVMYWYQQKSSQAPKLLFHYYDKDFNNEADTPDNFQSRRPNTSFCFLDIRSPGLGDTAMYLCATSSGQRYYGYTFGSGTRLTVV.